The sequence of this TCR beta chain was determined in a study of radiation and T cells in renal cell carcinoma (dated by TCRdb to 2018 to 2020). Turning to the overall study: Samples were obtained from a clinical trial, in which 15 Gy stereotactic body radiation therapy was delivered to primary renal cell carcinomas and nephrectomy was performed 4 weeks later. In total, roughly 51 samples underwent TCR beta sequencing: approximately 25 tumors plus 27 peripheral blood samples. A total of 4 million to 5 million unique CDR3 nucleotide sequences, encoding 2,500,000 or so unique CDR3 amino acid sequences, were found across all 55 or so samples.

Following the manufacturer's recommendations, the immunoSEQ kit was used to generate TCR beta libraries from genomic DNA. To prepare libraries, a first multiplex PCR with proprietary primers was run, followed by a second PCR that added unique barcodes, and a bead cleanup was done after each round. A positive control reaction and a negative control reaction, both provided in the kit, were run with every batch of samples. The final libraries were assessed on an Agilent 4200 TapeStation D1000 ScreenTape, pooled by volume, and quantified by qPCR. Sequencing was performed on an Illumina NextSeq500 using a MidOutput 150-cycle cartridge, with 156 Read1 cycles, 15 Index1 cycles, and the kit custom primers. The pooled library was loaded at roughly 0.94 pM with a 20% PhiX control spike-in. As for how the authors treated the data: Vendor-processed data were analyzed in R, with a clonotype defined as all T cells sharing the same CDR3 nucleotide sequence. For clone abundance analyses, frequencies were normalized to the 10,000 most abundant clones in each sample. Public T cell clones, averaging fewer than five per sample, were removed before analysis. An abundance difference of at least 32-fold between compartments was the criterion for calling clonotypes tumor-enriched or baseline blood-enriched. A beta-binomial differential abundance model was used to identify clonotypes that expanded or contracted between blood time points. Tumor-blood repertoire similarity was measured with the Baroni-Urbani and Buser coefficient, and group comparisons used two-tailed Wilcoxon tests in R. Held by TCRdb, this immuneACCESS table contains in-frame sequences only and omits some clones. Under half of the omission traces to an unresolved V gene where checked; the cause of the rest is unknown. For V, J and clone size, that table is used; D and trimming come from the DNA. The sample table shows approximately 22,000 clones, and 80% are seen once. The top ten clonotypes cover about 40% of the sample.

Study-wide findings and limitations: In blood, the top tumor clonotypes increased between baseline and 2 weeks post-radiation and then shrank by 4 weeks, which suggests that tumor-resident clones expanded only transiently. Because no pretreatment tumor biopsies were available, whether clonotypes were present in the tumor at baseline could not be determined. Tracking of blood repertoire dynamics stopped at about 27 days after treatment, with no follow-up past that point. Because the trial had a single-armed design, the trial could not examine how radiation dose or scheduling affected the TCR repertoire.

Interpreted using the paper, the time point label stands for: baseline pretreatment blood. Sample treatment or condition, as interpreted from the label and publication: 15 Gy SBRT to primary tumor, nephrectomy 4 weeks later. Serial peripheral blood from radiation-treated patients was sampled at baseline, 2 weeks and 4 weeks after SBRT to track tumor-enriched clonotypes. Renal cell carcinoma with clear cell pathology was present in all patients. Genomic DNA for TCR sequencing was prepared using the QIAamp DNA Blood Mini Kit (Qiagen). The analyses included only samples that passed all quality control checks. Turning to this clone: The antigen it binds to is not known. Base qualities are not recorded, but no much larger clone differs from it by a single base.

The TCR was taken from a man in his fifties or sixties with renal cell carcinoma. Sequences were derived from blood, sampled from a patient whose treatment included radiotherapy and nephrectomy.

The nucleotide sequence is given as TGCGCCAGCGGTCCGGACAGGGGCACAGATACGCAGTATTTT. The translation is CASGPDRGTDTQYF. The chain couples TRBV5-1 to TRBJ2-3, with 8 middle bases fitting TRBD1. After removal of 7 bases from V and 1 base from J, the junction retains 5 bases not matched to a gene. Reading the germline V gene gives CDR1 SGHRS and CDR2 YFSETQ. Inclusive of the bounding cysteine and phenylalanine, the CDR3 is 14 residues long. Of all the DNA, just the CDR3 is kept, 42 bases in frame from base 1.